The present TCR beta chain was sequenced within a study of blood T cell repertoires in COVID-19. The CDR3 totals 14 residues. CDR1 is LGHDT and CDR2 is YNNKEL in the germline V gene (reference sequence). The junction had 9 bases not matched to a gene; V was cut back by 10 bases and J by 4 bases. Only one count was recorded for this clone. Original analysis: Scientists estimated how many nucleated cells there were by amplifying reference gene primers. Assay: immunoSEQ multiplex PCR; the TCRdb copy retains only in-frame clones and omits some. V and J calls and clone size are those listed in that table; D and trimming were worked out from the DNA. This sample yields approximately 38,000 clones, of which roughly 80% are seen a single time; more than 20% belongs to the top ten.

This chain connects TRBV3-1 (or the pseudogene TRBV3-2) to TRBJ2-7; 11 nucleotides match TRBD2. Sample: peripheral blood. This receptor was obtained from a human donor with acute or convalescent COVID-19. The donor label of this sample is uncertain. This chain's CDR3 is CATARLAGPYEQYF. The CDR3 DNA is TGTGCCACCGCGAGACTAGCGGGACCGTACGAGCAGTACTTC.